This T cell receptor (beta chain) was sequenced for a study of technical replicates of blood from several donors. The CDR3 has 15 residues. J gave up 6 bases and V 2 bases, and 3 bases lay outside the gene matches. Germline CDR1 MNHNS, CDR2 SASEGT. The data were produced by immunoSEQ multiplex PCR, yet TCRdb's version contains in-frame clones alone and is incomplete. The sample carries roughly 80,000 clones, nearly 96% recorded once. Sequencing was carried out using T cells isolated from PBMCs. The chain couples TRBV6-1 to TRBJ2-2; 10 positions agree with TRBD2. The TCR comes from a human donor in good health. CDR3 residues: CASSELAGVAGELFF. CDR3 DNA: TGTGCCAGCAGTGAACTAGCGGGAGTAGCCGGGGAGCTGTTTTTT.